The source of this T cell receptor (beta chain) is a study of STAT5B mutations in CD4+ large granular lymphocyte leukemia. CDR1 and CDR2 (germline): SGDLS, YYNGEE. The CDR3 runs 14 residues. Trimming left V 0 bases short and J 8 bases short, with 12 bases between. The assay was run at survey level. The table came from immunoSEQ multiplex PCR; TCRdb's copy has only in-frame clones and leaves some out. The data contain fewer than 25,000 clones, roughly 83% of them singletons. Regarding this clone: Its antigen is not identified.

Study conclusions and caveats: 8/27 top patient clones versus 2/35 control clones were TRBV06-family.

Sequencing used CD4+ T cells from blood buffy coats. The chain has TRBV9 and TRBJ1-3; D uncertain. The receptor's source is a human donor in good health. DNA of the CDR3: TGTGCCAGCAGCGTAGGGGAAGGGCACCACACCATATATTTT. Residues: CASSVGEGHHTIYF.